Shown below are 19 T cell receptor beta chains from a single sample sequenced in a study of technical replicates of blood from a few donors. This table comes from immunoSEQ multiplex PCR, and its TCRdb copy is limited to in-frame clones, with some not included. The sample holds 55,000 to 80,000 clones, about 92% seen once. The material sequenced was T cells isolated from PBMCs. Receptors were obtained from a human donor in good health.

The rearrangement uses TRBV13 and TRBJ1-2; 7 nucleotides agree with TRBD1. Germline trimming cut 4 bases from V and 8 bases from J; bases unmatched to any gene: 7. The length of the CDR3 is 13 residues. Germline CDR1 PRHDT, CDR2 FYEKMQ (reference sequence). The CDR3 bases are TGTGCCAGCAGCTCCGGGACAGTCACGGGCTACACCTTC. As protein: CASSSGTVTGYTF.

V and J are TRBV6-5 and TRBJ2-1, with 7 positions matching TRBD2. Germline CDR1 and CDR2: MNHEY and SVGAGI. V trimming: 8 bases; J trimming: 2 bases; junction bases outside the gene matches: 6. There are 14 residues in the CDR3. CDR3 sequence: CASGNRGAYNEQFF. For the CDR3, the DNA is TGTGCCAGCGGGAACCGGGGGGCCTACAATGAGCAGTTCTTC.

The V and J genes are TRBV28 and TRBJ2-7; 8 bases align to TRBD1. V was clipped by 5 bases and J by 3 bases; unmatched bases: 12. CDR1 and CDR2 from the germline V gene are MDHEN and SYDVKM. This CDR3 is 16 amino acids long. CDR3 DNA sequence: TGTGCCAGCAGTCCACGACAGGGGAGAGGGTACTACGAGCAGTACTTC. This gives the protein CASSPRQGRGYYEQYF.

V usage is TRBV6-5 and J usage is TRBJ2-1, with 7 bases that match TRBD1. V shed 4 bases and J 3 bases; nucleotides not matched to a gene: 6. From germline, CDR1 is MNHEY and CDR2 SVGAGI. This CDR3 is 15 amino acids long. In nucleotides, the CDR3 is TGTGCCAGCAGTTCCGGGACAGCTAACTACAATGAGCAGTTCTTC. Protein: CASSSGTANYNEQFF.

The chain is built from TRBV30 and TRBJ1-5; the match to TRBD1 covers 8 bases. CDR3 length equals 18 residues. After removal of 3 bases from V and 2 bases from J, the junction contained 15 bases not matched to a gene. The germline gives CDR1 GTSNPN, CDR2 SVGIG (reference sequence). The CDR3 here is CAWRLRPGQVMGNQPQHF. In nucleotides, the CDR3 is TGTGCCTGGAGGCTTCGGCCGGGACAGGTTATGGGCAATCAGCCCCAGCATTTT. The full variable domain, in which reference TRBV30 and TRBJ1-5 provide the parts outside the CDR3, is SQTIHQWPATLVQPVGSPLSLECTVEGTSNPNLYWYRQAAGRGLQLLFYSVGIGQISSEVPQNLSASRPQDRQFILSSKKLLLSDSGFYLCAWRLRPGQVMGNQPQHFGDGTRLSIL.

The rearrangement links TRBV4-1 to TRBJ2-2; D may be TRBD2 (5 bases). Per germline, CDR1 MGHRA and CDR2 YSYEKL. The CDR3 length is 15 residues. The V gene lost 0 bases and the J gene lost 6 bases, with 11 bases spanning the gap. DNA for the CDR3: TGCGCCAGCAGCCAAGATCCTGGCGGGTCCGGGGAGCTGTTTTTT. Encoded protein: CASSQDPGGSGELFF.

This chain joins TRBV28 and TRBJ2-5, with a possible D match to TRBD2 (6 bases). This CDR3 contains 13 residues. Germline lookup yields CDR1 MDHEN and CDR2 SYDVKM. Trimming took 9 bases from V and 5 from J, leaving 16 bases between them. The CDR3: CASWAGLGETQYF. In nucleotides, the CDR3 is TGTGCCAGTTGGGCGGGGTTAGGGGAGACCCAGTACTTC.

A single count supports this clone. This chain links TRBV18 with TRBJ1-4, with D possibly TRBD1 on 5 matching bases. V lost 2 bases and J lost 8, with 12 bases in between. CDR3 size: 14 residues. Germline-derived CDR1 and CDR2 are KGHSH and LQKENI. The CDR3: CASSPDPGGEKLFF. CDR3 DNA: TGTGCCAGCTCACCAGACCCGGGGGGAGAAAAACTGTTTTTT. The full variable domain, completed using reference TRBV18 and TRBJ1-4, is NAGVMQNPRHLVRRRGQEARLRCSPMKGHSHVYWYRQLPEEGLKFMVYLQKENIIDESGMPKERFSAEFPKEGPSILRIQQVVRGDSAAYFCASSPDPGGEKLFFGSGTQLSVL.

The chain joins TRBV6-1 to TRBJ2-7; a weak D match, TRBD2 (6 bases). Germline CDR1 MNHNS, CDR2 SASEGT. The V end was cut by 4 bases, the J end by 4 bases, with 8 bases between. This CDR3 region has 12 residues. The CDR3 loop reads CASSAGRYEQYF. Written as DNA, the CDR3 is TGTGCCAGCAGTGCAGGGAGGTACGAGCAGTACTTC.

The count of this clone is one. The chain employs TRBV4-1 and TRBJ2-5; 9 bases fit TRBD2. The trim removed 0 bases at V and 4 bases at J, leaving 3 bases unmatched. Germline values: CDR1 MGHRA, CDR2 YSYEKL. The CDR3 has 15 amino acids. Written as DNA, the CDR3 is TGCGCCAGCAGCCAAGATACTAGCGGGCTAGAGACCCAGTACTTC. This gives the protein CASSQDTSGLETQYF.

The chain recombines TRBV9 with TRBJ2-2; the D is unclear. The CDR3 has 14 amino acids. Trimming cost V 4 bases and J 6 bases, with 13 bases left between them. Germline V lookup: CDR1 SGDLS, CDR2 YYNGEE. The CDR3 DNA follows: TGTGCCAGCAGCCCCCACCTTAGTGCCGGGGAGCTGTTTTTT. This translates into CASSPHLSAGELFF.

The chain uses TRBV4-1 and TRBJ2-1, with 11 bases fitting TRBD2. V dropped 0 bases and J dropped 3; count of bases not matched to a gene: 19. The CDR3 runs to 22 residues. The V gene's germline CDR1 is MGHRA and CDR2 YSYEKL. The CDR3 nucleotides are TGCGCCAGCAGCCAAGAGGCCACCACTAGCGGGAGAATTAGCACGTACTACAATGAGCAGTTCTTC. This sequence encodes CASSQEATTSGRISTYYNEQFF.

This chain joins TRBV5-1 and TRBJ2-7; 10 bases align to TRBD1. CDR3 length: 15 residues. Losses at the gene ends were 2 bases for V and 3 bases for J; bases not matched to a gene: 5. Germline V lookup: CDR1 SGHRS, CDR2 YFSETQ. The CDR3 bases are TGCGCCAGCAGCTTTACGGGACAGGGGCGCTACGAGCAGTACTTC. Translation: CASSFTGQGRYEQYF.

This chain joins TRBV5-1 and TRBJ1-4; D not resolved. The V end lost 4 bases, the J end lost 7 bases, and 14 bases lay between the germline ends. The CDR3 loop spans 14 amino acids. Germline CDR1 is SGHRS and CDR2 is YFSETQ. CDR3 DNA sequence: TGCGCCAGCAGCCCAAGGTTACGGGGTGAAAAACTGTTTTTT. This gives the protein CASSPRLRGEKLFF.

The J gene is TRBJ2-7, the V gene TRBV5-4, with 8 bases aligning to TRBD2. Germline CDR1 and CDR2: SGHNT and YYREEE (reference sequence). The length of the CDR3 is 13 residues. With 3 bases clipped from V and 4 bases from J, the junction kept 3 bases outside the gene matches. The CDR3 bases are TGTGCCAGCAGCTCGGGAGGGGGGTACGAGCAGTACTTC. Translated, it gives CASSSGGGYEQYF.

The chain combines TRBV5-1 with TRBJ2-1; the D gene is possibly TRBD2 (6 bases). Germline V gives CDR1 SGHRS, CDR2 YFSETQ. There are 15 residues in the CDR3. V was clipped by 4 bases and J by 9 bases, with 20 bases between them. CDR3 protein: CASSPSGLGGGEQFF. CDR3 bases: TGCGCCAGCAGCCCAAGCGGGCTAGGTGGCGGTGAGCAGTTCTTC.

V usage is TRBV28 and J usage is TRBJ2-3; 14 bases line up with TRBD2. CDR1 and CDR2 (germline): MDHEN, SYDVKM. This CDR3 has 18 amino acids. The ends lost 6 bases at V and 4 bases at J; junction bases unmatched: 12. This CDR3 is CASSQGLAGDVSADTQYF. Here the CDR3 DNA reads TGTGCCAGCAGCCAGGGACTAGCGGGAGATGTGAGCGCAGATACGCAGTATTTT.

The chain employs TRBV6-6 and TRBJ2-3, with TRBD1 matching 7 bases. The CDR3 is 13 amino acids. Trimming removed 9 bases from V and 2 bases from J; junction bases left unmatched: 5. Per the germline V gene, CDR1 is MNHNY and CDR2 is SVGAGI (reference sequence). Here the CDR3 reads CARDRLNTDTQYF. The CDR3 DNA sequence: TGTGCCAGGGACAGGCTTAACACAGATACGCAGTATTTT.

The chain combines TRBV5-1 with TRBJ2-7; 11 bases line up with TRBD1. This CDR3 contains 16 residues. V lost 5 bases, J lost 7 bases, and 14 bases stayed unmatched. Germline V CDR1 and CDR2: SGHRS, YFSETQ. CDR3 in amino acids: CASSWLSGDRGGEQYF. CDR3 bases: TGCGCCAGCAGTTGGCTATCCGGGGACAGGGGGGGGGAGCAGTACTTC.